The 21 T cell receptor beta chains below come from one sample, sequenced in a study of T cells after yellow fever vaccination. TCRdb processed the 5' RACE reads anew with MiXCR; each CDR3 protein has one entry. The repertoire holds about 320,000 distinct CDR3 sequences, with roughly 10% as singletons. Material: CD4+ T cells sorted from PBMCs, obtained 45 days after the yellow fever booster vaccination. These receptors were collected from a man aged 18 to 30 who received the YFV17D yellow fever vaccine.

The chain is built from TRBV7-3 and TRBJ2-4; D is ambiguous. CDR3 length: 14 residues. CDR1 is SGHTA, CDR2 FQGTGA, per germline. The V end lost 2 bases, the J end lost 6 bases, and 11 bases lay between the germline ends. The CDR3 region has the DNA TGTGCCAGCAGCTTAGGTGGCGGCCTAAACATTCAGTACTTC. Encoded protein: CASSLGGGLNIQYF.

This chain connects TRBV6-2 or TRBV6-3 to TRBJ1-2; D gene unclear. Trimming took 2 bases from V and 4 from J, leaving 11 bases between them. CDR1 is MNHEY, CDR2 SVGEGT, per germline. The CDR3 has 14 residues. CDR3 residues: CASSYEGSVYGYTF. The CDR3 coding sequence is TGTGCCAGCAGTTACGAAGGCAGCGTCTATGGCTACACCTTC.

The table lists this clonotype with a few counts. The CDR3 DNA follows: TGTGCCAGCAGCCCAGATTGGGGGGAGACCCAGTACTTC. Translating gives CASSPDWGETQYF. The chain links TRBV7-2 to TRBJ2-5, with D possibly being TRBD1 or TRBD2 (5 bases each). V was clipped by 5 bases and J by 5 bases, with 12 bases between them. There are 13 residues in the CDR3. Germline loops: CDR1 SGHTA, CDR2 FQGNSA. The full variable domain, its missing parts supplied by reference TRBV7-2 and TRBJ2-5, is GAGVSQSPSNKVTEKGKDVELRCDPISGHTALYWYRQSLGQGLEFLIYFQGNSAPDKSGLPSDRFSAERTGGSVSTLTIQRTQQEDSAVYLCASSPDWGETQYFGPGTRLLVL.

This clonotype was seen at least ten times. V usage is TRBV4-3 and J usage is TRBJ2-1, with D perhaps matching TRBD1 or TRBD2 (5 bases each). V lost 0 bases and J 10 bases, leaving 16 bases between the germline ends. In germline, CDR1 is LGHNA, CDR2 YSLEER. This CDR3 region has 15 residues. The CDR3 protein is CASSQDSQGRGEQFF. CDR3 sequence (DNA): TGCGCCAGCAGCCAAGATAGCCAGGGACGTGGGGAGCAGTTCTTC.

V and J are TRBV12-3 or TRBV12-4 and TRBJ1-2; 7 positions match TRBD1. Germline trimming cut 8 bases from V and 3 bases from J; bases unmatched to any gene: 6. The CDR3 runs to 13 residues. The CDR3 sequence: CASRQGSHYGYTF. Written as DNA, the CDR3 is TGTGCCAGCCGACAGGGAAGCCACTATGGCTACACCTTC.

The J gene is TRBJ1-1, the V gene TRBV21-1. TRBV21-1 has pseudogene status. The CDR3 is 13 residues long. The CDR3 DNA reads TGTGCCAGCAGCATTCTTAGGTGGACTGAAGCTTTCTTT. It translates to CASSILRWTEAFF.

The table lists this clonotype with a few counts. This sequence joins TRBV12-3 or TRBV12-4 and TRBJ1-5; D remains ambiguous. The germline V and J ends were trimmed by 1 base and 7 bases, with 8 bases remaining between them. This CDR3 has 13 amino acids. The DNA for the CDR3 is TGTGCCAGCAGTTTAGGGCCGGAACAGCCCCAGCATTTT. Residues: CASSLGPEQPQHF.

The sample holds a few counts of this clonotype. The rearrangement links TRBV20-1 to TRBJ2-5; D is perhaps TRBD1 (6 bases). Germline V gene sequence: CDR1 DFQATT, CDR2 SNEGSKA (reference sequence). V shed 0 bases and J shed 4 bases, with 15 bases lying between them. The CDR3 is 15 residues long. This CDR3 reads CSAREPRKGGETQYF. CDR3 nucleotides: TGCAGTGCTAGAGAACCTAGGAAAGGGGGAGAGACCCAGTACTTC.

In this sample, this clonotype turned up a few times. This chain links TRBV24-1 with TRBJ2-5; maybe TRBD2 (5 bases). Germline loops: CDR1 KGHDR, CDR2 SFDVKD. V lost 4 bases, J lost 5 bases, and 16 bases lay in between. There are 15 residues in the CDR3. The DNA for the CDR3 is TGTGCCACCAGTGAGGCGGGTCCTTTTCCGGAGACCCAGTACTTC. Residues: CATSEAGPFPETQYF.

This clonotype has only a few counts. The rearrangement uses TRBV2 and TRBJ1-5; TRBD1 might be the D (6 bases). This CDR3 is built from 15 residues. V lost 6 bases and J 2 bases, leaving 14 bases between the germline ends. The germline CDR1 and CDR2 sequences are SNHLY and FYNNEI. In DNA form, the CDR3 reads TGTGCCAGCAGGGGACGACAGGCTGGCAATCAGCCCCAGCATTTT. This translates into CASRGRQAGNQPQHF.

This clonotype came up a few times. The chain employs TRBV6-6 and TRBJ1-2; D may be TRBD1 (6 bases). CDR1 and CDR2 (germline): MNHNY, SVGAGI (reference sequence). This CDR3 spans 18 amino acids. The V gene lost 2 bases and the J gene lost 2 bases, with 21 bases spanning the gap. In DNA form, the CDR3 reads TGTGCCAGCAGTTACGCAGACAGGTTTCGGATAGGGAACTATGGCTACACCTTC. Translated, it gives CASSYADRFRIGNYGYTF.

The CDR3 loop is CASSFRSGNTGELFF. DNA for the CDR3: TGCGCCAGCAGCTTCCGTTCAGGGAACACCGGGGAGCTGTTTTTT. J is TRBJ2-2 and V is TRBV5-1; unclear D gene. Trimming cost V 2 bases and J 1 base, with 9 bases left between them. Germline CDR1 SGHRS, CDR2 YFSETQ. The CDR3 extends over 15 amino acids.

Here the CDR3 DNA reads TGTGCCAGCAGTGACAGGGACAGGCAGCCCCAGCATTTT. It translates to CASSDRDRQPQHF. This rearrangement joins TRBV6-5 to TRBJ1-5; 8 positions agree with TRBD1. V was clipped by 5 bases and J by 7 bases; unmatched bases: 4. This CDR3 region has 13 residues. Germline V gene lookup returns CDR1 MNHEY and CDR2 SVGAGI.

The chain couples TRBV27 to TRBJ2-3, with 7 bases fitting TRBD2. Germline V CDR1 and CDR2: MNHEY, SMNVEV (reference sequence). The CDR3 is made up of 13 amino acids. The V gene end was trimmed by 6 bases and the J gene end by 0 bases; junction bases not matched to a gene: 0. In DNA form, the CDR3 reads TGTGCCAGCAGGGGGGGGAGCACAGATACGCAGTATTTT. This sequence encodes CASRGGSTDTQYF.

This clonotype occurred many times. This chain links TRBV7-8 with TRBJ2-2, with D possibly matching TRBD2 (6 bases). Between the trimmed V and J ends, which lost 8 bases and 8 bases, there was a span of 18 bases. Germline loops: CDR1 SGHVS, CDR2 FQNEAQ. The CDR3 runs to 14 residues. Written as DNA, the CDR3 is TGTGCCAGCCGAAGCCGGACTAACGTGGGGGAGCTGTTTTTT. Amino acids: CASRSRTNVGELFF.

The chain links TRBV6-5 to TRBJ2-3; 9 nucleotides line up with TRBD1. Trimming cost V 2 bases and J 7 bases; bases outside gene matches: 10. Germline V gene data show CDR1 as MNHEY and CDR2 as SVGAGI. CDR3 length: 16 amino acids. The CDR3 DNA sequence: TGTGCCAGCAGTTACGAAGTGACAGGGGGGGGAAATACGCAGTATTTT. Protein product: CASSYEVTGGGNTQYF.

In this sample, this clonotype turned up a few times. The CDR3 sequence is CASSRGQGGDTQYF. In DNA form, the CDR3 reads TGTGCCAGCAGCCGGGGACAGGGTGGAGATACGCAGTATTTT. The chain couples TRBV7-2 to TRBJ2-3; TRBD1 agrees at 9 bases. This CDR3 has 14 amino acids. CDR1 is SGHTA and CDR2 is FQGNSA in the germline V gene. V shed 5 bases and J 5 bases; nucleotides not matched to a gene: 5.

This clonotype was counted once. This chain uses TRBV6-5 with TRBJ1-2; D gene unclear. CDR3 size: 13 residues. Deletions cut 0 bases from V and 7 bases from J, with 9 bases between. From germline, CDR1 is MNHEY and CDR2 SVGAGI. The CDR3 nucleotides are TGTGCCAGCAGTTACTCGGGTTCCTTTGGCTACACCTTC. Residues: CASSYSGSFGYTF.

This clonotype was detected ten times or more. The rearrangement uses TRBV12-3 or TRBV12-4 and TRBJ1-5, with 8 bases fitting TRBD1. V was clipped by 7 bases and J by 4 bases; unmatched bases: 9. The CDR3 is made up of 15 amino acids. CDR3 sequence: CASTFGQGLNQPQHF. Written as DNA, the CDR3 is TGTGCCAGCACCTTCGGACAGGGCCTAAATCAGCCCCAGCATTTT.

This clonotype was picked up a small number of times. The chain has TRBV10-1 and TRBJ1-1; D possibly corresponds to TRBD1 (6 bases). The CDR3 spans 14 residues. The germline V and J ends were trimmed by 0 bases and 5 bases, with 10 bases remaining between them. The germline CDR1 and CDR2 sequences are WNHNN and SYGVQD (reference sequence). The CDR3 DNA sequence: TGCGCCAGCAGTGAGTCTACAGGGCGGACTGAAGCTTTCTTT. It specifies CASSESTGRTEAFF.

This clonotype was seen repeatedly, ten times or more. V gene TRBV12-3 or TRBV12-4 combines with J gene TRBJ2-5, with D possibly matching TRBD2 (5 bases). CDR3 length: 14 residues. The ends were cut back, 5 bases at V and 1 base at J, with 11 bases in the middle. CDR3 sequence reads: CASSRGFRQETQYF. CDR3 coding DNA: TGTGCCAGCAGTAGAGGGTTCCGCCAAGAGACCCAGTACTTC.